Listed here are 4 T cell receptor beta chains from one sample, sequenced in a study of blood T cells in healthy people across ages. The second PCR ran roughly 7 to 12 cycles with a sample-barcoded 5' primer and J-beta primers. Each CDR3 protein gets one entry after TCRdb re-called the 5' RACE reads with MiXCR. Of around 850,000 distinct CDR3 sequences listed, 35% to 40% are singletons. Sequencing was carried out using blood. The source is a man between 18 and 29 years old in good health.

This clonotype was detected a few times. V gene TRBV7-2 combines with J gene TRBJ2-7; no clear D gene. The germline V gene encodes CDR1 SGHTA and CDR2 FQGNSA. The CDR3 consists of 15 residues. V dropped 0 bases and J dropped 0 bases, with 9 bases sitting between them. CDR3 nucleotides: TGTGCCAGCAGCTTAGCAGGCGGCCCCTCCTACGAGCAGTACTTC. As protein: CASSLAGGPSYEQYF.

The J gene is TRBJ2-1, the V gene TRBV27; weak D call: TRBD1 (6 bases). The CDR3 loop spans 14 amino acids. The V gene's germline CDR1 is MNHEY and CDR2 SMNVEV (reference sequence). The V and J ends lost 4 bases and 5 bases respectively, with 12 bases between them. The CDR3 DNA sequence: TGTGCCAGCAGTTCCAGGGGCGCCCACAATGAGCAGTTCTTC. Encoded protein: CASSSRGAHNEQFF.

This rearrangement joins TRBV30 to TRBJ2-1; D not resolved. This CDR3 has 14 amino acids. V was trimmed by 0 bases and J by 7 bases, leaving 13 bases between them. The V gene's germline CDR1 is GTSNPN and CDR2 SVGIG (reference sequence). The CDR3 reads CAWSVGSLRNEQFF. In DNA form, the CDR3 reads TGTGCCTGGAGTGTAGGGTCCCTGAGGAATGAGCAGTTCTTC.

This clonotype was counted a single time. A much larger clone lies a single base off, so this may be a read error. The chain couples TRBV20-1 to TRBJ2-1, with TRBD2 matching over 10 bases. The CDR3 totals 13 residues. Germline V lookup: CDR1 DFQATT, CDR2 SNEGSKA (reference sequence). The CDR3 DNA reads TGCGGTGCGCCGGGACTAGCGTTGGATGAGCAGTTCTTC. Amino acid sequence: CGAPGLALDEQFF.